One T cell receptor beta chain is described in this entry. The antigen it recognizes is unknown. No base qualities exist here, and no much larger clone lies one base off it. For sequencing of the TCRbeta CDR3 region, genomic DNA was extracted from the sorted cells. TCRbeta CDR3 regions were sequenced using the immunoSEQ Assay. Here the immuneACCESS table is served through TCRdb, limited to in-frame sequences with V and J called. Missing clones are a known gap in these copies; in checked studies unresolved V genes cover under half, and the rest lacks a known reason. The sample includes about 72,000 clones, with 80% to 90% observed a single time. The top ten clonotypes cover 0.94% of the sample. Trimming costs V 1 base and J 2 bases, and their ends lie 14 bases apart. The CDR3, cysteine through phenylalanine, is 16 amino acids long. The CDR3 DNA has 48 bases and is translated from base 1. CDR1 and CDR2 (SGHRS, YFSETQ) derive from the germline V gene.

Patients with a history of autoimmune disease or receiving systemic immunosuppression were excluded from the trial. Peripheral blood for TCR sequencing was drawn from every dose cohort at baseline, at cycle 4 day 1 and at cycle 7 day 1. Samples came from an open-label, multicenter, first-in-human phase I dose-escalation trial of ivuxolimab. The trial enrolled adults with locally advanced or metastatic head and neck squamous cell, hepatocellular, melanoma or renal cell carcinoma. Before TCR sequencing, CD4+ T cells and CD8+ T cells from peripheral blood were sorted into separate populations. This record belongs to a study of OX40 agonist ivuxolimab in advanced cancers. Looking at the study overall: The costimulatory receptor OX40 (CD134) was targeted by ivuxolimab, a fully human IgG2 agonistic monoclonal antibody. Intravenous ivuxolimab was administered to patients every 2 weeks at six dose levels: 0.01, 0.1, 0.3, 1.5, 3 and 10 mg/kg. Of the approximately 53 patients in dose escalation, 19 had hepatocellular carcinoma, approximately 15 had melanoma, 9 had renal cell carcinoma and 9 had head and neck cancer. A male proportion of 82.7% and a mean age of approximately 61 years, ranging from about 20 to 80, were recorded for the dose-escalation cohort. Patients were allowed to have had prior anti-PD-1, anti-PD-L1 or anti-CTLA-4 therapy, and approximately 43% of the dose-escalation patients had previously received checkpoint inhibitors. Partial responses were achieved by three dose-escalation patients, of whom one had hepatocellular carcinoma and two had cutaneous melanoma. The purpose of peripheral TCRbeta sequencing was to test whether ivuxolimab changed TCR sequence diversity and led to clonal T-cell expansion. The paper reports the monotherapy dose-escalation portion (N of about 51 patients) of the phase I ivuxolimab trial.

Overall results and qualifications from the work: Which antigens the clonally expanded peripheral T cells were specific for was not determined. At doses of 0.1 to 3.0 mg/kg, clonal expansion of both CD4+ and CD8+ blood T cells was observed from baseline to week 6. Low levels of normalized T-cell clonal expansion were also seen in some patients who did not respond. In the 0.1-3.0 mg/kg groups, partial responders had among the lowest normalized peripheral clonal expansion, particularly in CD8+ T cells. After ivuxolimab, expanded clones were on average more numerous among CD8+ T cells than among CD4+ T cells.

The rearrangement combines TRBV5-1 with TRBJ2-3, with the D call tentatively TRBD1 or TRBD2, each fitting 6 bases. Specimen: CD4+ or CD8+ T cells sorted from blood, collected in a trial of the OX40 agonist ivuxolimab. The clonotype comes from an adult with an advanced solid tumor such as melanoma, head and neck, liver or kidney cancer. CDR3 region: CASSLFAGEVTDTQYF. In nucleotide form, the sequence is TGCGCCAGCAGCTTGTTTGCAGGGGAGGTCACAGATACGCAGTATTTT.